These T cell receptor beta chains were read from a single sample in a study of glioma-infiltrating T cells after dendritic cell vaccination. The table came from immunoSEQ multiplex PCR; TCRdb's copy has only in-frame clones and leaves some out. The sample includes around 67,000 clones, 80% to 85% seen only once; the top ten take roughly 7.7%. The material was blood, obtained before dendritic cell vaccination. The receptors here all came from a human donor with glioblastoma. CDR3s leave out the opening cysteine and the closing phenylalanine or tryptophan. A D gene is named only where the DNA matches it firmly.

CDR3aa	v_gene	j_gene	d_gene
ASSVGRADTEAF	TRBV9	TRBJ1-1	-
ASSFEGANTGELF	TRBV11-3	TRBJ2-2	-
ASRADRGQPQH	TRBV6-6	TRBJ1-5	TRBD1
ASSPPRGSGQY	TRBV21-1	TRBJ2-7	-
ASGLPDSFNYGYT	TRBV12-5	TRBJ1-2	-
ASSQTGRLADFYEQY	TRBV7-2	TRBJ2-7	TRBD2
ASSLEGAGYGYT	TRBV27	TRBJ1-2	TRBD1
ASSPPSSGTDTQY	TRBV18	TRBJ2-3	-
ASSLRQGLNTEAF	TRBV5-1	TRBJ1-1	TRBD1
ASSLGLSAAGGEKLF	TRBV11-2	TRBJ1-4	TRBD1
ASSESGGTGELF	TRBV2	TRBJ2-2	TRBD2
ASRDYDRSRNQPQH	TRBV2	TRBJ1-5	-
ASSDRTENQPQH	TRBV6-1	TRBJ1-5	-
ASRPAFPSSYNSPLH	TRBV25-1	TRBJ1-6	-
ASSVGQGLETQY	TRBV2	TRBJ2-5	TRBD1
ASSPQYSGLAGYNTGELF	TRBV4-3	TRBJ2-2	TRBD2
ASSLEGPGNQPQH	TRBV5-1	TRBJ1-5	-
ASSITGLGTEAF	TRBV28	TRBJ1-1	-
AWSVPLDSSNQPQH	TRBV30	TRBJ1-5	-
ASSLSFRGLTETHNEQF	TRBV5-6	TRBJ2-1	TRBD1
ASSLSMNTEAF	TRBV7-3	TRBJ1-1	-
ASSQDRNTEAF	TRBV4-3	TRBJ1-1	-